The 15 T cell receptor beta chains given below trace back to one sample, sequenced in a study of T cells in Graves' hyperthyroidism and ophthalmopathy. Researchers amplified the TCR beta CDR3 regions from RNA transcripts. Researchers ran a first-round RT-PCR on the TCR CDR3 using the HTBI primer set. From the multiplex PCR reads, TCRdb called clonotypes with MiXCR, one entry per CDR3 protein. The data show 600,000 to 650,000 distinct CDR3 sequences, roughly 16% seen once. The sequenced sample consisted of blood. These receptors were taken from a woman aged 30 to 39 with Graves' hyperthyroidism.

As for this clonotype: Being one base from a much bigger clone, this may be a read error. V usage is TRBV5-4 and J usage is TRBJ1-1; no clear D gene. The germline V gene has CDR1 SGHNT and CDR2 YYREEE (reference sequence). The CDR3 contains 12 residues. The CDR3 nucleotides read TGTGCCGGCAGCTCGCCGAACACTGAAGCTTTCTTT. Its translation: CAGSSPNTEAFF.

This clonotype was recorded many times. V usage is TRBV5-4 and J usage is TRBJ2-1; D remains unclear. CDR1 is SGHNT, CDR2 YYREEE, per germline (reference sequence). CDR3 length equals 12 residues. The V gene lost 3 bases and the J gene lost 5 bases, with 6 bases spanning the gap. This CDR3 is CASSSPNNEQFF. The CDR3 DNA sequence: TGTGCCAGCAGCTCCCCAAACAATGAGCAGTTCTTC. The full variable domain, its missing parts supplied by reference TRBV5-4 and TRBJ2-1, is ETGVTQSPTHLIKTRGQQVTLRCSSQSGHNTVSWYQQALGQGPQFIFQYYREEENGRGNFPPRFSGLQFPNYSSELNVNALELDDSALYLCASSSPNNEQFFGPGTRLTVL.

V is TRBV6-4 and J is TRBJ1-5; no clear D gene. The CDR3 loop spans 12 amino acids. Trimming took off 8 bases at V and 2 bases at J, with 7 bases between the two ends. Germline V gives CDR1 MRHNA, CDR2 SNTAGT. CDR3: CASPLGNQPQHF. The CDR3, as DNA: TGTGCCAGCCCCTTGGGCAATCAGCCCCAGCATTTT.

This clonotype came up many times. The chain has TRBV10-1 and TRBJ2-3, with 10 bases matching TRBD2. Unmatched junction bases numbered 9, after V lost 6 bases and J lost 0 bases. The CDR3 totals 17 residues. Per the germline V gene, CDR1 is WNHNN and CDR2 is SYGVQD (reference sequence). The CDR3 spells CASSTSGRAVSTDTQYF. DNA for the CDR3: TGCGCCAGCAGCACCAGCGGGAGGGCTGTCAGCACAGATACGCAGTATTTT.

As regards this clonotype: This sequence may be a read error, since a much larger clone differs from it by one base. The V and J genes are TRBV13 and TRBJ2-7; 7 bases are shared with TRBD1. CDR3 length: 14 amino acids. Trimming removed 5 bases from V and 1 base from J; junction bases left unmatched: 5. Germline CDR1 reads PRHDT; CDR2 reads FYEKMQ (reference sequence). For the CDR3, the DNA is TGTGCCAGCAGCCGACAGGGTAGGTCCTACGAGCAGTACTTC. Translation gives CASSRQGRSYEQYF.

The genes are TRBV13 and TRBJ2-3; 8 positions agree with TRBD2. V lost 4 bases, J lost 0 bases, and 9 bases stayed unmatched. The CDR3 totals 17 residues. In germline, CDR1 is PRHDT, CDR2 FYEKMQ (reference sequence). The CDR3 is CASSSNGAGVSTDTQYF. The DNA for the CDR3 is TGTGCCAGCAGCTCGAATGGAGCGGGGGTTAGCACAGATACGCAGTATTTT.

The rearrangement links TRBV9 to TRBJ2-1; TRBD2 might be the D (6 bases). The CDR3 is 16 residues long. Trimming removed 0 bases from V and 0 bases from J, with 10 bases in between. Germline V gene lookup returns CDR1 SGDLS and CDR2 YYNGEE. CDR3 bases: TGTGCCAGCAGCGTAGCAGCCGGGAGCTCCTACAATGAGCAGTTCTTC. This translates into CASSVAAGSSYNEQFF.

At least ten counts were recorded for this clonotype. The chain carries TRBV6-2 or TRBV6-3 and TRBJ2-1, with 11 nucleotides matching TRBD2. This CDR3 has 13 amino acids. V shed 7 bases and J 10 bases; nucleotides not matched to a gene: 6. Germline CDR1 and CDR2: MNHEY and SVGEGT. The CDR3 protein is CASKNSGRAEQFF. CDR3 sequence (DNA): TGTGCCAGCAAGAATAGCGGGAGGGCCGAGCAGTTCTTC.

The chain carries TRBV28 and TRBJ2-4; no clear D. Germline V gene data show CDR1 as MDHEN and CDR2 as SYDVKM. The CDR3 runs to 17 residues. V shed 3 bases and J shed 1 base, with 16 bases lying between them. The CDR3 is CASSFPTGISAKNIQYF. CDR3 DNA: TGTGCCAGCAGTTTTCCAACTGGGATAAGCGCCAAAAACATTCAGTACTTC.

The table lists this clonotype with many counts. V and J are TRBV7-8 and TRBJ1-1; tentatively, D is TRBD1 (5 bases). The CDR3 consists of 17 residues. Germline lookup yields CDR1 SGHVS and CDR2 FQNEAQ. V was pared by 7 bases and J by 1 base, with 22 bases between. The CDR3 reads CASILKVRDLGNTEAFF. DNA of the CDR3: TGTGCCAGCATCCTAAAGGTCAGGGATCTAGGGAACACTGAAGCTTTCTTT.

Ten or more counts support this clonotype. This chain joins TRBV28 and TRBJ1-4, with D perhaps TRBD1 (5 bases). CDR1 and CDR2 from the germline V gene are MDHEN and SYDVKM. Trimming took 10 bases from V and 5 from J, leaving 11 bases between them. CDR3 size: 12 residues. This CDR3 is CAIGRGNEKLFF. The CDR3 bases are TGTGCCATAGGACGGGGGAATGAAAAACTGTTTTTT.

This clonotype was counted many times. This rearrangement joins TRBV10-1 to TRBJ2-3; 10 nucleotides match TRBD2. Germline loops: CDR1 WNHNN, CDR2 SYGVQD (reference sequence). J lost 5 bases, V lost 2 bases, and 7 bases had no gene match. The CDR3 totals 16 residues. Here the CDR3 DNA reads TGCGCCAGCAGTGAGAGGGCTAGCGGGAGTGGAGATACGCAGTATTTT. This encodes CASSERASGSGDTQYF.

The chain employs TRBV2 and TRBJ2-7; TRBD2 might be the D (5 bases). The CDR3 runs to 14 residues. From germline, CDR1 is SNHLY and CDR2 FYNNEI. V shed 7 bases and J shed 3 bases, with 16 bases lying between them. The CDR3 loop reads CASNSRGPHYEQYF. CDR3 nucleotide sequence: TGTGCCAGCAATAGCCGGGGTCCCCACTACGAGCAGTACTTC.

This clonotype showed up many times. The chain combines TRBV11-2 with TRBJ2-1, with D tentatively TRBD1 (6 bases). V was cut by 4 bases and J by 15 bases, with 16 bases left in between. This CDR3 contains 12 residues. Germline CDR1 and CDR2: SGHAT and FQNNGV. The CDR3 DNA is TGTGCCAGCAGCTCGTCGACAGGCATCAGGTTCTTC. Protein sequence: CASSSSTGIRFF.

CDR3 nucleotide sequence: TGTGCCAGTAGTCTCGGCCTTTTTGGGTCCCAGTACTTC. Translating it yields CASSLGLFGSQYF. V is TRBV19 and J is TRBJ2-5; D call uncertain. The CDR3 loop spans 13 amino acids. V lost 5 bases and J 9 bases, leaving 16 bases between the germline ends. CDR1 is LNHDA and CDR2 is SQIVND in the germline V gene (reference sequence).